The 8 T cell receptor beta chains in this list originate from one sample, sequenced in a study of blood T cells in healthy people across ages. Alongside a J-beta primer mix, a sample-barcoded 5' primer served in a second PCR lasting roughly 6 to 12 cycles. TCRdb reprocessed the 5' RACE reads with MiXCR, giving one entry per CDR3 protein. Among roughly 1.5 million distinct CDR3 sequences listed, around 40% were seen once. What was sequenced was blood. The source of these receptors is a woman aged 18-30 years in good health.

The CDR3 nucleotides read TGCGCCAGCAGCCAGGCCAAAGGAAATGAGCAGTTCTTC. Translated: CASSQAKGNEQFF. The V call is TRBV4-1, the J call TRBJ2-1; D call uncertain. The V gene lost 3 bases and the J gene lost 7 bases, with 10 bases spanning the gap. This CDR3 is 13 amino acids long. The germline CDR1 and CDR2 sequences are MGHRA and YSYEKL.

This clonotype came up a few times. The rearrangement uses TRBV3-1 and TRBJ2-1, with D perhaps TRBD2 (7 bases). V lost 4 bases and J lost 8, with 15 bases in between. Germline-derived CDR1 and CDR2 are LGHDT and YNNKEL (reference sequence). The CDR3 has 14 residues. The CDR3 nucleotides read TGTGCCAGCAGCCCTAGACTGGGGGGGCATGAGCAGTTCTTC. This encodes CASSPRLGGHEQFF.

The J gene is TRBJ2-5, the V gene TRBV9; perhaps TRBD2 as D (6 bases). Looked up from germline, CDR1 is SGDLS and CDR2 is YYNGEE. The CDR3 sequence is 16 residues long. Trimming removed 3 bases at V and 1 base at J, with 16 bases between. The CDR3 loop is CASSAAVGGAQETQYF. The CDR3 DNA is TGTGCCAGCAGCGCGGCGGTGGGCGGGGCCCAAGAGACCCAGTACTTC.

The genes are TRBV9 and TRBJ1-2, with D uncertain. The CDR3 has 12 amino acids. The ends were cut back, 0 bases at V and 7 bases at J, with 7 bases in the middle. Looked up from germline, CDR1 is SGDLS and CDR2 is YYNGEE. CDR3 loop: CASSVESGGYTF. In DNA, the CDR3 is TGTGCCAGCAGCGTAGAAAGTGGTGGCTACACCTTC.

This sequence joins TRBV20-1 and TRBJ2-1; 8 bases are shared with TRBD1. J was trimmed by 9 bases and V by 5 bases; bases with no gene match: 12. In germline, CDR1 is DFQATT, CDR2 SNEGSKA (reference sequence). This CDR3 comprises 14 residues. The CDR3 DNA reads as TGCAGTGCTTCCACTTCGACAGGGGACACTGAGCAGTTCTTC. This gives the protein CSASTSTGDTEQFF.

This chain connects TRBV5-1 to TRBJ2-7; the D gene could be TRBD1 or TRBD2 (7 bases each). Trimming took 2 bases from V and 8 from J, leaving 17 bases between them. Germline V gives CDR1 SGHRS, CDR2 YFSETQ. The CDR3 covers 14 residues. CDR3 DNA: TGCGCCAGCAGCTTAGACAGGGAGGGAACGAAGCAGTACTTC. Amino acid sequence: CASSLDREGTKQYF. Variable domain in full (rest from reference TRBV5-1 and TRBJ2-7): KAGVTQTPRYLIKTRGQQVTLSCSPISGHRSVSWYQQTPGQGLQFLFEYFSETQRNKGNFPGRFSGRQFSNSRSEMNVSTLELGDSALYLCASSLDREGTKQYFGPGTRLTVT.

The chain employs TRBV20-1 and TRBJ1-5; D unresolved. Trimming left V 0 bases short and J 7 bases short, with 10 bases between. The V gene's germline CDR1 is DFQATT and CDR2 SNEGSKA (reference sequence). The CDR3 runs 13 residues. CDR3 in amino acids: CSAREEGGQPQHF. In DNA form, the CDR3 reads TGCAGTGCTAGAGAGGAGGGAGGGCAGCCCCAGCATTTT.

The chain combines TRBV12-3 or TRBV12-4 with TRBJ1-5; D is possibly TRBD1 (5 bases). The CDR3 sequence is 13 residues long. V was cut by 3 bases and J by 7 bases, with 10 bases left in between. This chain's CDR3 is CASSFMGQQPQHF. The CDR3 nucleotides read TGTGCCAGCAGTTTTATGGGGCAGCAGCCCCAGCATTTT.